The rows below give T cell receptor beta chains drawn from one sample of a study of T-cell memory formation after mild COVID-19. One entry per CDR3 protein results from TCRdb running MiXCR on the 5' RACE reads. The sample consists of 250,000 to 350,000 distinct CDR3 sequences, 15% to 20% of them appearing once. The material sequenced was PBMCs or a T cell subset sorted from them (not recorded which). The receptor set was obtained from a man in his late teens or twenties who had mild COVID-19 (a few samples of this study predate the infection). Cell type and time point are not known. Each CDR3 is given without its conserved first and last residue. A D gene is named only where the DNA matches it firmly. Part of the rows lack a size; the others show once, few, many or a class for expanded clones.

J	D	V	size	CDR3
TRBJ2-2	NA	TRBV29-1	many	SAERQNTGELF
TRBJ2-3	TRBD2	TRBV4-1	NA	ASSPRLAGGISTDTQY
TRBJ1-2	NA	TRBV5-1	few	ASSLSGRDGYT
TRBJ2-5	NA	TRBV18	many	ASSPRQQETQY
TRBJ2-5	NA	TRBV20-1	few	SARDLRGQETQY
TRBJ1-4	NA	TRBV20-1	NA	SAEAWATNEKLF
TRBJ2-2	TRBD2	TRBV4-1	NA	ASSRSELAGKNTGELF
TRBJ1-5	NA	TRBV5-1	NA	ASSLAEDQPQH
TRBJ1-2	NA	TRBV12-3/TRBV12-4	NA	ASSFSTAYGYT
TRBJ2-3	NA	TRBV4-1	few	ASSQDWWVNGGTSGDTQY
TRBJ2-5	TRBD1	TRBV24-1	few	ATSDYGTGDQETQY
TRBJ2-4	TRBD1	TRBV28	few	ASSTGTDDKNIQY
TRBJ1-5	NA	TRBV12-3/TRBV12-4	NA	ASSSAFRGNQPQH
TRBJ2-1	TRBD1	TRBV7-2	NA	ASSLAADRVDEQF
TRBJ2-7	NA	TRBV21-1	NA	ASSKAREYEQY
TRBJ2-1	TRBD2	TRBV28	NA	ASSSPGGGSYNEQF
TRBJ2-1	TRBD1	TRBV28	NA	ASSFFDRGGDEQF